This passage covers 24 T cell receptor beta chains from one sample sequenced in a study of T-cell reconstitution after alpha-beta-depleted transplantation in children. Unique molecular identifiers were incorporated during preparation of the TCRbeta library. TCRdb re-called the PCR reads through MiXCR, storing one row per CDR3 protein. The sample holds 250,000 to 400,000 distinct CDR3 sequences, approximately 23% seen once. The specimen comprised PBMCs, mostly from graft donor cells, sampled 180 days after TCRalphabeta/CD19-depleted stem cell transplant. The receptors stem from a male patient between 10 and 17 years old who had a stem cell transplant for acute lymphoblastic leukemia, so the T cells may come from the graft donor.

This clonotype was counted only a few times. J is TRBJ2-1 and V is TRBV5-1, with 13 positions matching TRBD2. This CDR3 is built from 17 residues. Trimming at V came to 2 bases and at J to 2 bases, leaving 4 bases not matched to a gene. Germline CDR1 and CDR2: SGHRS and YFSETQ. The DNA for the CDR3 is TGCGCCAGCAGCTTACAACTAGCGGGAGGGCCCTACAATGAGCAGTTCTTC. Its protein is CASSLQLAGGPYNEQFF.

This clonotype was observed a handful of times. As DNA, the CDR3 is TGTGCCAGCAGCGCCATCGGACTAGCGGGAGCCTACGAGCAGTACTTC. Translation: CASSAIGLAGAYEQYF. The chain is built from TRBV7-6 and TRBJ2-7; 13 bases match TRBD2. This CDR3 region has 16 residues. V lost 5 bases to trimming and J lost 2 bases; unmatched junction nucleotides: 6. Germline V gene data show CDR1 as SGHVS and CDR2 as FNYEAQ. The full variable domain, in which reference TRBV7-6 and TRBJ2-7 provide the parts outside the CDR3, is GAGVSQSPRYKVTKRGQDVALRCDPISGHVSLYWYRQALGQGPEFLTYFNYEAQQDKSGLPNDRFSAERPEGSISTLTIQRTEQRDSAMYRCASSAIGLAGAYEQYFGPGTRLTVT.

This chain joins TRBV7-9 and TRBJ2-2, with D possibly being TRBD1 (6 bases). This CDR3 contains 15 residues. Trimming left V 6 bases short and J 4 bases short, with 15 bases between. Germline V gene data show CDR1 as SEHNR and CDR2 as FQNEAQ (reference sequence). CDR3 loop: CASRPNTGTTGELFF. DNA of the CDR3: TGTGCCAGCAGGCCCAATACAGGGACCACCGGGGAGCTGTTTTTT. The whole variable domain, remainder taken from reference TRBV7-9 and TRBJ2-2, is DTGVSQNPRHKITKRGQNVTFRCDPISEHNRLYWYRQTLGQGPEFLTYFQNEAQLEKSRLLSDRFSAERPKGSFSTLEIQRTEQGDSAMYLCASRPNTGTTGELFFGEGSRLTVL.

The chain recombines TRBV5-1 with TRBJ2-2; 10 bases fit TRBD2. CDR3 length: 16 residues. CDR1 and CDR2 from the germline V gene are SGHRS and YFSETQ. The trim removed 5 bases at V and 7 bases at J, leaving 11 bases unmatched. The CDR3 reads CASSGAGGPWNGELFF. The CDR3 DNA sequence: TGCGCCAGCAGTGGAGCGGGAGGGCCGTGGAACGGGGAGCTGTTTTTT.

The gene calls are TRBV7-9 and TRBJ2-1, with D possibly being TRBD1 or TRBD2 (5 bases each). V was cut by 2 bases and J by 2 bases, with 19 bases left in between. CDR1 and CDR2 from the germline V gene are SEHNR and FQNEAQ (reference sequence). The CDR3 is 18 residues long. CDR3 sequence reads: CASSLSPAGTRTYNEQFF. In nucleotides, the CDR3 is TGTGCCAGCAGCTTAAGTCCCGCCGGGACCAGGACCTACAATGAGCAGTTCTTC.

V usage is TRBV20-1 and J usage is TRBJ2-7; D is unresolved. Trimming left V 2 bases short and J 0 bases short, with 11 bases between. From germline, CDR1 is DFQATT and CDR2 SNEGSKA (reference sequence). This CDR3 has 14 amino acids. CDR3 sequence (DNA): TGCAGTGCTAGAAGCCAGCTGCCCTCCTACGAGCAGTACTTC. Its protein product is CSARSQLPSYEQYF.

This clonotype was detected only a few times. The rearrangement uses TRBV5-1 and TRBJ2-7; the D call may be TRBD1 or TRBD2 (5 bases each). This CDR3 comprises 14 residues. V lost 2 bases and J lost 2, with 11 bases in between. The germline CDR1 and CDR2 sequences are SGHRS and YFSETQ. The CDR3 DNA is TGCGCCAGCAGCTTCCGGGACGCGGCCTACGAGCAGTACTTC. Translated: CASSFRDAAYEQYF.

The chain is built from TRBV4-1 and TRBJ2-1; TRBD2 aligns across 7 bases. Trimming took 1 base from V and 7 from J; bases not matched to a gene: 7. This CDR3 is built from 15 residues. CDR1 and CDR2 from the germline V gene are MGHRA and YSYEKL. The CDR3 DNA follows: TGCGCCAGCAGCCAAGCCCGCGGGAGTATGAATGAGCAGTTCTTC. Translated, it gives CASSQARGSMNEQFF.

This sequence joins TRBV12-3 or TRBV12-4 and TRBJ2-7, with D perhaps matching TRBD1 (6 bases). Trimming took off 7 bases at V and 4 bases at J, with 17 bases between the two ends. The CDR3 runs 14 residues. CDR3 sequence (DNA): TGTGCCAGCACTCTTATGGGGGCAGGATACGAGCAGTACTTC. As protein: CASTLMGAGYEQYF.

V and J are TRBV7-2 and TRBJ1-2; tentative D call: TRBD1 (6 bases). Looked up from germline, CDR1 is SGHTA and CDR2 is FQGNSA. The CDR3 length is 14 residues. V was trimmed by 5 bases and J by 4 bases, leaving 14 bases between them. The CDR3 DNA reads as TGTGCCAGCAGCCTTAGACAGGCGATCTATGGCTACACCTTC. Translated: CASSLRQAIYGYTF.

This clonotype was picked up a small number of times. The J gene is TRBJ1-2, the V gene TRBV14, with D possibly being TRBD1 (6 bases). CDR1 is SGHDN and CDR2 is FVKESK in the germline V gene. The V end was cut by 0 bases, the J end by 3 bases, with 14 bases between. The CDR3 runs 16 residues. CDR3 DNA sequence: TGTGCCAGCAGCCAAGAGAAGTCCGCAGGGGACTATGGCTACACCTTC. As protein: CASSQEKSAGDYGYTF.

The rearrangement uses TRBV7-2 and TRBJ2-7; 8 bases fit TRBD2. CDR3 length: 15 residues. Per germline, CDR1 SGHTA and CDR2 FQGNSA. V shed 3 bases and J 5 bases; nucleotides not matched to a gene: 9. The CDR3 reads CASSFASSGMNEQYF. For the CDR3, the DNA is TGTGCCAGCAGCTTTGCGAGTAGCGGGATGAACGAGCAGTACTTC.

This clonotype was seen more than once but under ten times. J is TRBJ2-7 and V is TRBV6-5; tentative D call: TRBD2 (7 bases). V dropped 2 bases and J dropped 3 bases, with 20 bases sitting between them. This CDR3 is 17 amino acids long. Germline CDR1 MNHEY, CDR2 SVGAGI. The CDR3 loop is CASSYPSRNGGRYEQYF. The CDR3 DNA sequence: TGTGCCAGCAGTTACCCCTCCCGAAACGGGGGGCGCTACGAGCAGTACTTC.

This clonotype came up a few times. The V call is TRBV29-1, the J call TRBJ1-2; a weak D match, TRBD1 (6 bases). The CDR3 sequence is 11 residues long. The germline V and J ends were trimmed by 5 bases and 8 bases, with 12 bases remaining between them. Germline CDR1 reads SQVTM; CDR2 reads ANQGSEA. The CDR3 protein is CSVNRGYGYTF. CDR3 coding DNA: TGCAGCGTTAATAGGGGGTACGGCTACACCTTC.

A single count supports this clonotype. V is TRBV18 and J is TRBJ1-5; D might be TRBD1 (5 bases). This CDR3 contains 15 residues. The V gene lost 0 bases and the J gene lost 4 bases, with 10 bases spanning the gap. CDR1 and CDR2 (germline): KGHSH, LQKENI. The CDR3 nucleotides read TGTGCCAGCTCACCACCGGGCAGGGTGAATCAGCCCCAGCATTTT. Translating gives CASSPPGRVNQPQHF.

This sequence joins TRBV5-1 and TRBJ2-1; a possible D gene is TRBD1 (5 bases). CDR1 SGHRS and CDR2 YFSETQ come from the germline V gene. With 4 bases removed from V and 4 bases from J, the gap between germline ends came to 12 bases. The CDR3 has 14 amino acids. CDR3 protein: CASSQRQLYNEQFF. CDR3 sequence (DNA): TGCGCCAGCAGCCAAAGACAGCTGTACAATGAGCAGTTCTTC.

A few counts support this clonotype. This chain links TRBV5-1 with TRBJ2-1, with 9 bases matching TRBD2. This CDR3 has 18 residues. Germline values: CDR1 SGHRS, CDR2 YFSETQ. The ends lost 0 bases at V and 8 bases at J; junction bases unmatched: 15. The CDR3 DNA reads TGCGCCAGCAGCTTGGTATCTTCCGTCGGACTAGCGAGTTATGAGCAGTTCTTC. Protein: CASSLVSSVGLASYEQFF.

This sequence joins TRBV11-1 and TRBJ2-2, with 9 bases that match TRBD1. The germline CDR1 and CDR2 sequences are SGHAT and FQDESV (reference sequence). CDR3 length: 19 residues. J lost 7 bases, V lost 7 bases, and 22 bases had no gene match. CDR3 sequence reads: CASTYLHPDRGHTGGELFF. The CDR3, as DNA: TGTGCCAGCACTTACCTACACCCGGACAGGGGACATACGGGCGGGGAGCTGTTTTTT.

This clonotype has more than one count but fewer than ten. The chain uses TRBV3-1 and TRBJ2-7; 10 bases map to TRBD1. The CDR3 is 15 amino acids. Germline trimming cut 5 bases from V and 3 bases from J; bases unmatched to any gene: 7. The germline CDR1 and CDR2 sequences are LGHDT and YNNKEL (reference sequence). The CDR3 here is CASSFPGQGIYEQYF. The CDR3 DNA is TGTGCCAGCAGCTTTCCGGGACAGGGGATCTACGAGCAGTACTTC.

The chain couples TRBV24-1 to TRBJ2-3; 7 nucleotides agree with TRBD2. The trim removed 4 bases at V and 4 bases at J, leaving 7 bases unmatched. Germline-derived CDR1 and CDR2 are KGHDR and SFDVKD. This CDR3 contains 15 residues. In DNA form, the CDR3 reads TGTGCCACCAGTGAAAGCGGGGCCCGGGCAGATACGCAGTATTTT. Translating it yields CATSESGARADTQYF.

This clonotype was found a few times. This chain uses TRBV11-1 with TRBJ2-3; no reliable D call. The CDR3 extends over 18 amino acids. The germline gives CDR1 SGHAT, CDR2 FQDESV (reference sequence). V lost 3 bases to trimming and J lost 2 bases, with 21 bases between them. CDR3 nucleotides: TGTGCCAGCAGCTTTGCCCCGGCCACCTCAACCCACACAGATACGCAGTATTTT. Amino acids: CASSFAPATSTHTDTQYF.

The chain has TRBV9 and TRBJ1-1; possible D gene TRBD1, 5 bases. The germline V gene has CDR1 SGDLS and CDR2 YYNGEE. The V gene lost 0 bases and the J gene lost 5 bases, with 11 bases spanning the gap. The CDR3 spans 14 residues. DNA for the CDR3: TGTGCCAGCAGCGTAGGGCAGGGTGAGACTGAAGCTTTCTTT. It encodes CASSVGQGETEAFF. The whole variable domain, filled in from reference TRBV9 and TRBJ1-1, reads DSGVTQTPKHLITATGQRVTLRCSPRSGDLSVYWYQQSLDQGLQFLIQYYNGEERAKGNILERFSAQQFPDLHSELNLSSLELGDSALYFCASSVGQGETEAFFGQGTRLTVV.

This clonotype was detected a few times. This rearrangement joins TRBV9 to TRBJ2-1, with 7 positions matching TRBD2. The CDR3 covers 15 residues. Trimming took 4 bases from V and 1 from J; bases not matched to a gene: 5. Germline CDR1 SGDLS, CDR2 YYNGEE. The CDR3 bases are TGTGCCAGCAGCATACAAGCGGGGTCCTACAATGAGCAGTTCTTC. This encodes CASSIQAGSYNEQFF.

The gene calls are TRBV6-1 and TRBJ2-4; 15 bases are shared with TRBD2. Germline CDR1 and CDR2: MNHNS and SASEGT. V trimming: 6 bases; J trimming: 0 bases; junction bases outside the gene matches: 3. The CDR3 totals 17 residues. Here the CDR3 DNA reads TGTGCCAGCAGGAAGGGACTAGCGGGAGGAGCCAAAAACATTCAGTACTTC. This codes for CASRKGLAGGAKNIQYF.